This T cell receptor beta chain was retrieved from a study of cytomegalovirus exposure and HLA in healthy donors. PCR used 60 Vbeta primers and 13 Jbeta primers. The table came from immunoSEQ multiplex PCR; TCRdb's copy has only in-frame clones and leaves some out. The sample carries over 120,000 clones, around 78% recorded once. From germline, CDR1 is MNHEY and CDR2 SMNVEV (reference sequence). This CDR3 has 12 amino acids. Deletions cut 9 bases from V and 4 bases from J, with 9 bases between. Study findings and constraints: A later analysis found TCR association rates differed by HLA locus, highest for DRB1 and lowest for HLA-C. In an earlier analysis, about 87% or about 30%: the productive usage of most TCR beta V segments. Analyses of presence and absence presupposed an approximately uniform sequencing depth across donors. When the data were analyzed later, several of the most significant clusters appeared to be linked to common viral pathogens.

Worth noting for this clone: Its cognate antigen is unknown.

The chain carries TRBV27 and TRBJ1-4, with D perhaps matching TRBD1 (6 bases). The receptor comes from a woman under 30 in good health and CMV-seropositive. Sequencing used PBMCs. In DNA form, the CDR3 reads TGTGCCAGTGCACAGGGTAATGAAAAACTGTTTTTT. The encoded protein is CASAQGNEKLFF.